These 24 T cell receptor beta chains originate from one sample sequenced in a study of blood T cell repertoires in COVID-19 (dated by TCRdb to about 2020). Library construction relied on the immunoSEQ multiplex PCR assay. Imported from immuneACCESS, the table was reduced by TCRdb to in-frame sequences with V and J called. These copies leave out some clones; in studies compared against another copy, an unresolved V gene accounts for under half, and the cause of the remainder is not known. A total of about 73,000 clones appear in this sample, about 83% of them only once. The ten biggest clones cover around 5.6% of the sample. Material: peripheral blood. These receptors were obtained from a woman aged 60-75 years with acute or convalescent COVID-19.

The V and J genes are TRBV27 and TRBJ1-4, with D uncertain. CDR3 length equals 17 residues. Germline-derived CDR1 and CDR2 are MNHEY and SMNVEV (reference sequence). The V gene lost 4 bases and the J gene lost 0 bases, with 15 bases spanning the gap. The CDR3 region is CASSWRVHLATNEKLFF. The CDR3 DNA reads as TGTGCCAGCAGTTGGAGGGTACACCTTGCAACTAATGAAAAACTGTTTTTT. Complete variable domain (other parts from reference TRBV27 and TRBJ1-4): EAQVTQNPRYLITVTGKKLTVTCSQNMNHEYMSWYRQDPGLGLRQIYYSMNVEVTDKGDVPEGYKVSRKEKRNFPLILESPSPNQTSLYFCASSWRVHLATNEKLFFGSGTQLSVL.

This clone was observed a handful of times. The chain carries TRBV30 and TRBJ1-1, with TRBD1 as a possible D gene (5 bases). Germline CDR1 GTSNPN, CDR2 SVGIG (reference sequence). The CDR3 is 12 amino acids. With 2 bases removed from V and 6 bases from J, the gap between germline ends came to 10 bases. The CDR3 spells CAWSSGGAEAFF. In DNA form, the CDR3 reads TGTGCCTGGAGTTCTGGGGGGGCTGAAGCTTTCTTT. Based on the CDR3 plus reference TRBV30 and TRBJ1-1, the full variable domain is SQTIHQWPATLVQPVGSPLSLECTVEGTSNPNLYWYRQAAGRGLQLLFYSVGIGQISSEVPQNLSASRPQDRQFILSSKKLLLSDSGFYLCAWSSGGAEAFFGQGTRLTVV.

V and J are TRBV5-1 and TRBJ1-4, with D perhaps TRBD1 (6 bases). The V gene's germline CDR1 is SGHRS and CDR2 YFSETQ. Trimming shortened V by 4 bases and J by 8 bases, and 15 bases separated the two germline ends. CDR3 length equals 14 residues. In DNA form, the CDR3 reads TGCGCCAGCAGCCCGGGGAATAGGGGGGAAAAACTGTTTTTT. Protein: CASSPGNRGEKLFF.

The rearrangement joins TRBV18 to TRBJ2-5; no reliable D call. Germline CDR1 and CDR2: KGHSH and LQKENI. The CDR3 contains 14 residues. Trimming removed 2 bases from V and 0 bases from J, with 7 bases in between. The DNA for the CDR3 is TGTGCCAGCTCACCAAATTCTTACCAAGAGACCCAGTACTTC. This gives the protein CASSPNSYQETQYF.

V is TRBV2 and J is TRBJ1-5; D gene uncertain. The CDR3 runs to 15 residues. CDR1 and CDR2 (germline): SNHLY, FYNNEI. Trimming pared 1 base from V and 7 bases from J, leaving 14 bases between. The CDR3 nucleotides read TGTGCCAGCAGTGAAGAGGTGGGTAGGAGGCAGCCCCAGCATTTT. It is translated as CASSEEVGRRQPQHF.

V and J are TRBV3-1 (or the pseudogene TRBV3-2) and TRBJ2-2, with a tentative D call TRBD1 (5 bases). This CDR3 spans 16 amino acids. Trimming took 1 base from V and 4 from J, leaving 13 bases between them. The V gene's germline CDR1 is LGHDT and CDR2 YNNKEL (reference sequence). CDR3 sequence reads: CASSQVTAGSTGELFF. The CDR3 nucleotides are TGTGCCAGCAGCCAAGTAACGGCAGGGTCCACCGGGGAGCTGTTTTTT.

The V and J genes are TRBV11-2 and TRBJ2-7, with 7 bases fitting TRBD2. Germline V lookup: CDR1 SGHAT, CDR2 FQNNGV. The CDR3 totals 14 residues. V shed 0 bases, J shed 4 bases, and the junction held 3 bases outside the gene matches. CDR3 sequence reads: CASSLEPSGYEQYF. CDR3 sequence (DNA): TGTGCCAGCAGCTTAGAGCCTAGCGGTTACGAGCAGTACTTC. Full variable domain (outside the CDR3, taken from reference TRBV11-2 and TRBJ2-7): EAGVAQSPRYKIIEKRQSVAFWCNPISGHATLYWYQQILGQGPKLLIQFQNNGVVDDSQLPKDRFSAERLKGVDSTLKIQPAKLEDSAVYLCASSLEPSGYEQYFGPGTRLTVT.

The chain recombines TRBV5-6 with TRBJ2-7, with D possibly TRBD2 on 5 matching bases. The length of the CDR3 is 12 residues. Between the trimmed V and J ends, which lost 3 bases and 6 bases, there was a span of 10 bases. The germline gives CDR1 SGHDT, CDR2 YYEEEE. DNA for the CDR3: TGTGCCAGCAGCTACGAGGGCCGCGAGCAGTACTTC. The encoded protein is CASSYEGREQYF.

The chain joins TRBV3-1 (or the pseudogene TRBV3-2) to TRBJ1-5; D uncertain. With 4 bases removed from V and 2 bases from J, the gap between germline ends came to 12 bases. The CDR3 has 15 amino acids. CDR1 is LGHDT, CDR2 YNNKEL, per germline (reference sequence). CDR3 in amino acids: CASSPTLQGNQPQHF. The CDR3 region has the DNA TGTGCCAGCAGCCCCACTCTGCAGGGCAATCAGCCCCAGCATTTT.

The rearrangement links TRBV9 to TRBJ2-7; TRBD1 matches at 9 bases. The CDR3 runs to 14 residues. The germline CDR1 and CDR2 sequences are SGDLS and YYNGEE. Trimming at V came to 4 bases and at J to 5 bases, leaving 7 bases not matched to a gene. The CDR3 reads CASSFGQGNHEQYF. CDR3 sequence (DNA): TGTGCCAGCAGCTTTGGACAGGGGAACCACGAGCAGTACTTC.

V gene TRBV24-1 combines with J gene TRBJ1-1; D might be TRBD1 (6 bases). The CDR3 runs to 12 residues. Per the germline V gene, CDR1 is KGHDR and CDR2 is SFDVKD. Trimming removed 9 bases from V and 4 bases from J, with 11 bases in between. CDR3 coding DNA: TGTGCCACCCGGGGAGGGGGCACTGAAGCTTTCTTT. It encodes CATRGGGTEAFF.

V and J are TRBV5-5 and TRBJ1-6, with D maybe TRBD1 (5 bases). V lost 4 bases, J lost 3 bases, and 20 bases lay in between. The CDR3 is 18 amino acids. Germline CDR1 and CDR2: SGHKS and YYEKEE (reference sequence). This CDR3 is CASSASFGGAVYNSPLHF. CDR3 DNA: TGTGCCAGCAGCGCTTCATTCGGCGGGGCCGTCTATAATTCACCCCTCCACTTT.

The chain employs TRBV10-3 and TRBJ1-2, with a tentative D call TRBD1 (6 bases). In germline, CDR1 is ENHRY, CDR2 SYGVKD. Trimming pared 3 bases from V and 4 bases from J, leaving 12 bases between. The CDR3 has 14 amino acids. Here the CDR3 DNA reads TGTGCCATCAGTGAAGACGCGACAGGCTATGGCTACACCTTC. Protein sequence: CAISEDATGYGYTF.

This clone was observed a single time. The chain uses TRBV7-9 and TRBJ2-2; the D is unclear. V was clipped by 8 bases and J by 6 bases, with 16 bases between them. The germline V gene has CDR1 SEHNR and CDR2 FQNEAQ (reference sequence). The CDR3 runs to 14 residues. CDR3 in amino acids: CASRGRGGAGELFF. The CDR3, as DNA: TGTGCCAGCCGTGGTAGAGGTGGAGCCGGGGAGCTGTTTTTT. Supplemented by reference TRBV7-9 and TRBJ2-2, the full variable domain reads DTGVSQNPRHKITKRGQNVTFRCDPISEHNRLYWYRQTLGQGPEFLTYFQNEAQLEKSRLLSDRFSAERPKGSFSTLEIQRTEQGDSAMYLCASRGRGGAGELFFGEGSRLTVL.

The V and J genes are TRBV7-2 and TRBJ1-2, with 7 bases fitting TRBD1. The V gene end was trimmed by 5 bases and the J gene end by 6 bases; junction bases not matched to a gene: 6. Germline loops: CDR1 SGHTA, CDR2 FQGNSA. This CDR3 spans 13 amino acids. In DNA form, the CDR3 reads TGTGCCAGCAGCCCCTGGACAGGCGATGGCTACACCTTC. Protein product: CASSPWTGDGYTF.

The CDR3 DNA reads as TGTGCCAGCAGCCGGCGACAGGGAATGATGAACACTGAAGCTTTCTTT. This encodes CASSRRQGMMNTEAFF. The rearrangement links TRBV6-6 to TRBJ1-1, with TRBD1 matching 7 bases. V trimming: 6 bases; J trimming: 0 bases; junction bases outside the gene matches: 10. The CDR3 runs to 16 residues. CDR1 is MNHNY and CDR2 is SVGAGI in the germline V gene (reference sequence).

This chain connects TRBV29-1 to TRBJ1-2; 8 nucleotides match TRBD1. V gave up 6 bases and J gave up 1 base; unmatched junction bases: 7. Germline V CDR1 and CDR2: SQVTM, ANQGSEA. This CDR3 region has 14 residues. In DNA form, the CDR3 reads TGCAGCGTCCACCACAGGGGGGATAACTATGGCTACACCTTC. Protein sequence: CSVHHRGDNYGYTF.

The rearrangement links TRBV6-5 to TRBJ1-2; tentative D call: TRBD1 (6 bases). Germline loops: CDR1 MNHEY, CDR2 SVGAGI. This CDR3 comprises 15 residues. V lost 6 bases and J 3 bases, leaving 17 bases between the germline ends. DNA for the CDR3: TGTGCCAGCAGATCCCAGGCAGGGGTTGACTATGGCTACACCTTC. It encodes CASRSQAGVDYGYTF.

The rearrangement links TRBV5-1 to TRBJ2-7; a possible D gene is TRBD2 (5 bases). Germline V gene data show CDR1 as SGHRS and CDR2 as YFSETQ. This CDR3 contains 14 residues. The ends were cut back, 2 bases at V and 3 bases at J, with 12 bases in the middle. CDR3 loop: CASSFEGANYEQYF. The CDR3 DNA follows: TGCGCCAGCAGCTTCGAGGGAGCCAACTACGAGCAGTACTTC.

The CDR3 region is CASSLSAGAPSPLHF. The CDR3 nucleotides read TGTGCCAGCAGTTTATCTGCAGGGGCCCCTTCACCCCTCCACTTT. The V gene is TRBV27, the J gene TRBJ1-6; a possible D gene is TRBD1 (6 bases). Between the trimmed V and J ends, which lost 0 bases and 9 bases, there was a span of 12 bases. The germline V gene has CDR1 MNHEY and CDR2 SMNVEV (reference sequence). The CDR3 runs 15 residues.

Note on this clone: The same CDR3 is also encoded by other DNA sequences in this sample. J is TRBJ1-1 and V is TRBV19; D is unresolved. The germline V gene has CDR1 LNHDA and CDR2 SQIVND (reference sequence). This CDR3 is 15 amino acids long. Trimming cost V 5 bases and J 0 bases, with 13 bases left between them. CDR3 sequence reads: CASSSSGGVNTEAFF. As DNA, the CDR3 is TGTGCCAGTAGTTCCTCGGGAGGTGTGAACACTGAAGCTTTCTTT.

Here the CDR3 DNA reads TGTGCCAGTAGTACGACAGGGTCCGCTGGAAACACCATATATTTT. Its translation: CASSTTGSAGNTIYF. The chain is built from TRBV19 and TRBJ1-3, with 7 bases identical to TRBD1. Germline V lookup: CDR1 LNHDA, CDR2 SQIVND (reference sequence). Trimming at V came to 4 bases and at J to 2 bases, leaving 5 bases not matched to a gene. The CDR3 is made up of 15 amino acids.

The chain has TRBV4-1 and TRBJ1-6; 7 nucleotides align to TRBD1. The germline CDR1 and CDR2 sequences are MGHRA and YSYEKL. This CDR3 region has 17 residues. V shed 1 base and J 6 bases; nucleotides not matched to a gene: 9. This chain's CDR3 is CASSQAATGAINSPLHF. CDR3 DNA: TGCGCCAGCAGCCAAGCCGCCACAGGGGCTATTAATTCACCCCTCCACTTT.

This clone was counted once. The V call is TRBV7-3, the J call TRBJ1-6; D gene uncertain. CDR1 and CDR2 from the germline V gene are SGHTA and FQGTGA. The CDR3 is 14 amino acids. V gave up 5 bases and J gave up 6 bases, with 11 bases separating them. The CDR3 spells CASSQLPSNSPLHF. The CDR3 nucleotides are TGTGCCAGCAGCCAACTTCCGAGTAATTCACCCCTCCACTTT.